Following are 24 T cell receptor beta chains from one sample sequenced in a study of regulatory T cells in long-lasting Graves disease. According to the study, TCR beta libraries were built with iRepertoire HTBI primers and CDR3-region Arm-PCR. TCRdb processed the multiplex PCR reads anew with MiXCR; each CDR3 protein has one entry. The sample yields approximately 350,000 distinct CDR3 sequences, 10% to 15% seen once. The time point: newly diagnosed GD, antithyroid drugs for less than 3 months. Researchers made the TCR library from RNA that was extracted from PBMCs. These data were also reused for a study on T cells in Graves' hyperthyroidism and ophthalmopathy.

The sequencing used peripheral blood mononuclear cells (PBMCs), collected at new diagnosis, from a patient treated with antithyroid drugs. These receptors all stem from a woman between 18 and 29 years old with Graves disease.

This clonotype has at least ten counts. The V call is TRBV7-3, the J call TRBJ2-5; D possibly corresponds to TRBD1 (5 bases). The CDR3 has 12 residues. Germline assignment: CDR1 SGHTA and CDR2 FQGTGA. V gave up 6 bases and J gave up 7 bases, with 12 bases separating them. In DNA, the CDR3 is TGTGCCAGCAGTTCAGGGTCTGGGACCCAGTACTTC. It yields the protein CASSSGSGTQYF.

This clonotype has ten or more counts. The chain employs TRBV10-3 and TRBJ2-1; 8 positions agree with TRBD1. The CDR3 has 15 amino acids. After removal of 5 bases from V and 6 bases from J, the junction contained 9 bases not matched to a gene. Germline V gives CDR1 ENHRY, CDR2 SYGVKD. The DNA for the CDR3 is TGTGCCATCAGTTCGGACAGGGAGGTACGCAATGAGCAGTTCTTC. Amino acids: CAISSDREVRNEQFF.

This chain links TRBV6-5 with TRBJ1-1, with D maybe TRBD1 (6 bases). CDR1 is MNHEY, CDR2 SVGAGI, per germline. The V end lost 2 bases, the J end lost 9 bases, and 13 bases lay between the germline ends. The CDR3 spans 13 residues. CDR3: CASSYGPGVKAFF. The CDR3 bases are TGTGCCAGCAGTTACGGGCCAGGGGTTAAAGCTTTCTTT.

V is TRBV20-1 and J is TRBJ1-4; the D is unclear. In germline, CDR1 is DFQATT, CDR2 SNEGSKA (reference sequence). CDR3 length: 14 residues. V was clipped by 3 bases and J by 3 bases, with 11 bases between them. The CDR3 protein is CSASWGVANEKLFF. CDR3 in DNA: TGCAGTGCTAGTTGGGGAGTGGCTAATGAAAAACTGTTTTTT.

V and J are TRBV7-9 and TRBJ2-4; TRBD1 or TRBD2 may be the D gene (5 bases each). Germline CDR1 is SEHNR and CDR2 is FQNEAQ (reference sequence). The CDR3 has 19 residues. The ends were cut back, 5 bases at V and 5 bases at J, with 28 bases in the middle. CDR3 region: CASSQTSILGLGTQNIQYF. CDR3 coding DNA: TGTGCCAGCAGCCAAACATCTATTCTAGGCCTCGGGACCCAAAACATTCAGTACTTC.

This clonotype was observed at least ten times. The chain has TRBV30 and TRBJ1-6; D is undetermined. V was pared by 3 bases and J by 3 bases, with 12 bases between. Germline V gives CDR1 GTSNPN, CDR2 SVGIG (reference sequence). There are 15 residues in the CDR3. The CDR3 DNA follows: TGTGCCTGGAGGGGCATACAGTTCTATAATTCACCCCTCCACTTT. Its protein product is CAWRGIQFYNSPLHF.

This clonotype occurred many times. The V and J genes are TRBV10-3 and TRBJ1-1; D unresolved. V was trimmed by 0 bases and J by 5 bases, leaving 13 bases between them. This CDR3 spans 15 amino acids. Germline loops: CDR1 ENHRY, CDR2 SYGVKD. CDR3 in amino acids: CAISESPWDLTEAFF. Here the CDR3 DNA reads TGTGCCATCAGTGAGTCCCCTTGGGATTTGACTGAAGCTTTCTTT.

The sample holds a few counts of this clonotype. The chain couples TRBV24-1 to TRBJ2-1; TRBD2 aligns across 9 bases. The CDR3 has 18 amino acids. Trimming cost V 4 bases and J 0 bases; bases outside gene matches: 9. From germline, CDR1 is KGHDR and CDR2 SFDVKD. The CDR3 reads CATSDPGTSSSSYNEQFF. CDR3 in DNA: TGTGCCACCAGTGACCCGGGGACTAGCAGCAGCTCCTACAATGAGCAGTTCTTC.

This clonotype appeared a few times. The genes are TRBV20-1 and TRBJ2-1; 9 bases map to TRBD2. The CDR3 contains 18 residues. J lost 8 bases, V lost 0 bases, and 17 bases had no gene match. Germline lookup yields CDR1 DFQATT and CDR2 SNEGSKA (reference sequence). CDR3 in amino acids: CSAREMSSGVSSVDEQFF. DNA of the CDR3: TGCAGTGCTAGAGAGATGTCTAGCGGGGTTTCTTCGGTCGATGAGCAGTTCTTC.

This clonotype was seen ten or more times. The J gene is TRBJ1-1, the V gene TRBV6-2 or TRBV6-3; D is uncertain. V gave up 5 bases and J gave up 1 base, with 14 bases separating them. The germline CDR1 and CDR2 sequences are MNHEY and SVGEGT. The CDR3 length is 15 residues. The CDR3 spells CASSPPTQRNTEAFF. The DNA for the CDR3 is TGTGCCAGCAGTCCACCTACCCAGAGGAACACTGAAGCTTTCTTT.

This clonotype was observed many times. V usage is TRBV12-3 or TRBV12-4 and J usage is TRBJ1-1; D call uncertain. The V end was cut by 3 bases, the J end by 1 base, with 9 bases between. CDR3 length equals 14 residues. For the CDR3, the DNA is TGTGCCAGCAGTTTTGGAGGAAAGAACACTGAAGCTTTCTTT. It encodes CASSFGGKNTEAFF.

This clonotype was observed many times. The V gene is TRBV11-2, the J gene TRBJ1-2; 7 bases fit TRBD1. The V and J ends lost 6 bases and 5 bases, in that order; junction bases with no gene match: 3. CDR1 and CDR2 from the germline V gene are SGHAT and FQNNGV. The CDR3 has 12 amino acids. The CDR3 DNA is TGTGCCAGCAGACCAGGGGGGTATGGCTACACCTTC. This gives the protein CASRPGGYGYTF.

This rearrangement joins TRBV19 to TRBJ1-1; D gene ambiguous. Looked up from germline, CDR1 is LNHDA and CDR2 is SQIVND (reference sequence). Between the trimmed V and J ends, which lost 5 bases and 5 bases, there was a span of 6 bases. The CDR3 is 11 residues long. This CDR3 is CASSYTTEAFF. CDR3 coding DNA: TGTGCCAGTAGTTACACTACTGAAGCTTTCTTT.

This clonotype was seen only a few times. V gene TRBV5-6 combines with J gene TRBJ2-7; weak D call: TRBD2 (6 bases). The CDR3 is 13 amino acids. Trimming stripped 0 bases from V and 7 bases from J, with 11 bases between. Germline V lookup: CDR1 SGHDT, CDR2 YYEEEE. Here the CDR3 DNA reads TGTGCCAGCAGCTTGGGAGGGGCGGGAGAGCAGTACTTC. It is translated as CASSLGGAGEQYF.

This clonotype was detected only a few times. This sequence joins TRBV4-3 and TRBJ2-2; 8 bases align to TRBD2. The length of the CDR3 is 18 residues. The V segment lost 0 bases and the J segment 0 bases; nucleotides outside the gene matches: 6. Germline V gives CDR1 LGHNA, CDR2 YSLEER. CDR3 residues: CASSQDPAGASNTGELFF. CDR3 sequence (DNA): TGCGCCAGCAGCCAAGATCCAGCGGGGGCATCGAACACCGGGGAGCTGTTTTTT.

This clonotype has at least ten counts. V is TRBV6-5 and J is TRBJ1-2, with D unresolved. V dropped 3 bases and J dropped 2 bases, with 4 bases sitting between them. Germline CDR1 is MNHEY and CDR2 is SVGAGI. There are 12 residues in the CDR3. CDR3 coding DNA: TGTGCCAGCAGTTATGCGAACTATGGCTACACCTTC. It codes for CASSYANYGYTF.

This clonotype was seen ten or more times. J is TRBJ1-1 and V is TRBV7-9; D unclear. From germline, CDR1 is SEHNR and CDR2 FQNEAQ (reference sequence). The V end lost 4 bases, the J end lost 1 base, and 7 bases lay between the germline ends. This CDR3 has 13 amino acids. The CDR3 DNA is TGTGCCAGCAGCTCTGACCCGAACACTGAAGCTTTCTTT. Residues: CASSSDPNTEAFF.

The gene calls are TRBV2 and TRBJ1-2, with TRBD1 as a possible D gene (6 bases). Trimming took 3 bases from V and 4 from J, leaving 18 bases between them. Germline V gene data show CDR1 as SNHLY and CDR2 as FYNNEI. The length of the CDR3 is 16 residues. The CDR3 region is CASSEGSGGTSYGYTF. CDR3 sequence (DNA): TGTGCCAGCAGTGAGGGTAGCGGGGGCACCAGCTATGGCTACACCTTC.

This clonotype was counted ten times or more. J is TRBJ2-1 and V is TRBV15, with D unclear. Germline V gives CDR1 LNHNV, CDR2 YYDKDF (reference sequence). The CDR3 contains 14 residues. The germline V and J ends were trimmed by 0 bases and 9 bases, with 12 bases remaining between them. CDR3 sequence (DNA): TGTGCCACCAGCAGAGATAACGTTGGTAGTGAGCAGTTCTTC. Its translation is CATSRDNVGSEQFF.

This clonotype was seen many times. This chain links TRBV18 with TRBJ2-7; tentatively, D is TRBD1 or TRBD2 (5 bases each). Germline values: CDR1 KGHSH, CDR2 LQKENI. Trimming removed 4 bases from V and 5 bases from J, with 12 bases in between. CDR3 length: 13 amino acids. CDR3 protein: CASSRGTGNEQYV. The CDR3 nucleotides read TGTGCCAGCTCACGAGGGACGGGGAACGAGCAGTACGTC.

This clonotype was observed a few times. The rearrangement uses TRBV4-3 and TRBJ2-3, with 8 positions matching TRBD1. Trimming removed 2 bases from V and 3 bases from J; junction bases left unmatched: 7. The CDR3 sequence is 16 residues long. Germline V lookup: CDR1 LGHNA, CDR2 YSLEER. The DNA of the CDR3 is TGCGCCAGCAGCCAATACAGGGGGGAAGGGACAGATACGCAGTATTTT. It codes for CASSQYRGEGTDTQYF.

This clonotype was seen repeatedly, ten times or more. The chain combines TRBV3-1 with TRBJ1-6; 9 bases align to TRBD1. Germline CDR1 LGHDT, CDR2 YNNKEL (reference sequence). The CDR3 extends over 15 amino acids. With 2 bases clipped from V and 6 bases from J, the junction kept 2 bases outside the gene matches. DNA for the CDR3: TGTGCCAGCAGCCAATGGACAGGGGTTAATTCACCCCTCCACTTT. Translating it yields CASSQWTGVNSPLHF.

This clonotype was recorded at least ten times. V usage is TRBV7-2 and J usage is TRBJ2-5, with D possibly being TRBD1 (5 bases). The CDR3 contains 13 residues. Trimming took 4 bases from V and 1 from J, leaving 7 bases between them. Per germline, CDR1 SGHTA and CDR2 FQGNSA. The CDR3 sequence: CASSYRTQETQYF. CDR3 bases: TGTGCCAGCAGCTACAGGACCCAAGAGACCCAGTACTTC. The full variable domain, its missing parts supplied by reference TRBV7-2 and TRBJ2-5, is GAGVSQSPSNKVTEKGKDVELRCDPISGHTALYWYRQSLGQGLEFLIYFQGNSAPDKSGLPSDRFSAERTGGSVSTLTIQRTQQEDSAVYLCASSYRTQETQYFGPGTRLLVL.

This CDR3 is CASSIGPGFNTGELFF. The CDR3, as DNA: TGTGCCAGTAGTATAGGCCCAGGATTTAACACCGGGGAGCTGTTTTTT. The chain is built from TRBV19 and TRBJ2-2; no firm D call. CDR1 and CDR2 from the germline V gene are LNHDA and SQIVND (reference sequence). CDR3 length: 16 residues. V lost 1 base and J 2 bases, leaving 11 bases between the germline ends.